Listed here is a single T cell receptor beta chain. This clonotype showed up many times. Its antigen target is currently unknown. Base quality data are lacking; no much larger clone is found one base away. Spanning cysteine to phenylalanine, the CDR3 consists of 14 amino acids. CDR3 DNA only is kept here, 42 bases in frame from base 1. V loses 2 bases at its end and J loses 5 bases; junction bases beyond the gene matches: 6. These data belong to a study of regulatory T cells in long-lasting Graves disease (dated by TCRdb to about 2021). About the full investigation: In the newly diagnosed Graves' disease group, patients had been taking antithyroid drugs for less than 3 months. The study took place in China and was registered as a clinical trial. A total of around 33 samples were covered by TCR sequencing, comprising approximately 13 persistent and approximately 20 newly diagnosed Graves' disease patients. Persistent Graves' disease patients were compared with newly diagnosed Graves' disease patients by peripheral blood TCR sequencing and RNA sequencing.

The research as a whole found: Only the TCR beta chain was sequenced and analyzed. Patients with persistent disease shared more public clonotypes (around 3,000) than newly diagnosed patients did (966). Lower TCR Shannon entropy and fewer highly expanded clones were observed in persistent Graves' disease patients than in newly diagnosed patients, which suggested clonal expansion. The authors noted that the small sample size was a limitation that may lower accuracy. Only peripheral blood was studied, because thyroid tissue, the primary lesion, was inaccessible. TRBV28, TRBJ1-2 and TRBJ2-5 were preferentially used in persistent disease, while TRBV20-1 and TRBJ2-1 were favored in newly diagnosed disease.

The sample's time point label is to be understood as: newly diagnosed GD, antithyroid drugs for less than 3 months. For both TCR sequencing and RNA sequencing, RNA was extracted from PBMCs using TRIzol. The diagnosis of Graves' disease followed American Thyroid Association guidelines. Patients for the study were recruited at an endocrinology department in Xi'an, China. Each patient gave approximately 8.8 milliliters of peripheral blood, collected in an EDTA anticoagulant tube. Ficoll Paque Plus density gradient separation was used to isolate PBMCs, and no further T cell sorting was done. An Agilent 2100 Bioanalyzer and agarose gel were used to check RNA quality, and a NanoDrop 2000 was used to measure RNA concentration. Libraries were built with multiplex PCR. This sample was sequenced with an Illumina HiSeq 4000. To build TCR beta libraries, CDR3 regions were amplified by Arm-PCR using iRepertoire HTBI primers. PCR products were gel purified before sequencing. On the study's bioinformatics: A total of around 66 TRBV and 14 TRBJ segments were identified across samples and were used for gene usage analysis of CDR3 amino acid clonotypes. COPE and FqMerger were used to merge filtered high-quality paired reads into contigs. BLAST was used to align contigs to IMGT TRBV, TRBD and TRBJ reference genes, and CDR3 was defined according to IMGT. Highly expanded clones were defined as clonotypes with a frequency above 0.1%. Shannon entropy was used to measure repertoire diversity, and the Gini coefficient was used to measure V-J evenness. Public clonotypes were defined as clonotypes shared by more than one individual. TCRdb reanalyzed the raw reads on its own, using fastp at Q25 for trimming and MiXCR for clone calling, and kept in-frame beta chains. Each entry merges the rows of one CDR3 protein and shows their most common DNA and genes. Here the V and J calls rest on TCRdb's processing, not on the authors' analysis. The sample has some 330,000 distinct CDR3 sequences on record, about an eighth of them singletons. Approximately 19% of the sample belongs to the ten largest clones.

These sequences were also reported in another study, on T cells in Graves' hyperthyroidism and ophthalmopathy. Looking at the second paper: A patient counted as having stable Graves' hyperthyroidism if no progression to ophthalmopathy occurred over 18 months of follow-up. Hyperthyroidism patients were newly diagnosed, had a disease duration of under 2 months, and were aged 18 to 65 years. Any patient with an uncontrolled infection, another autoimmune disease, pregnancy or lactation was excluded. Diagnoses were established on the basis of clinical symptoms, serum thyroxine and TRAb, thyroid ultrasound, and orbital computed tomography. A first-round RT-PCR of the TCR CDR3 used the HTBI primer set with the Qiagen OneStep RT-PCR kit. Most expanded thyroid clonotypes (frequency above 0.001) were also detected in blood, a finding suggesting that blood repertoires may reflect thyroid immune responses. A model built on a 13 V-J signature distinguished ophthalmopathy from stable hyperthyroidism, reaching 85% to 90% sensitivity and approximately 81% specificity in cross-validation and 80%/75% in testing. In validation, progression to ophthalmopathy was predicted by the model with more than 65% sensitivity and roughly 72% specificity, a median of roughly 6 months before onset. To identify distinguishing TCR V-J signatures, a discovery cohort of around 100 patients was used, comprising roughly 45 with Graves' ophthalmopathy and some 60 with stable Graves' hyperthyroidism. Prospective prediction of ophthalmopathy was tested in an independent validation cohort of 18 to 20 hyperthyroidism patients and approximately 17 patients who later progressed to ophthalmopathy. The roughly 91 discovery patients were randomly divided into training and test sets at a 7:3 ratio. The study also compared thyroid tissue and blood T-cell repertoires from about six Graves' hyperthyroidism patients. After blood sampling, hyperthyroidism patients were treated with methimazole at a starting dose of 30 mg daily, and ophthalmopathy patients were treated with high-dose intravenous methylprednisolone. Libraries were constructed in a second round of multiplex PCR, after which size selection and purification were carried out. Paired-end sequencing of the libraries was performed with 100 bp reads on an Illumina HiSeq2000. SOAPnuke was used to process the raw data, throwing out any read that contained adapters or uncalled bases, had a mean Phred below 15, or lacked an exact constant-primer or identifier match. COPE v1.2.5 was used to merge the high-quality paired reads, and each unique nucleotide sequence was defined as a clonotype. Clonotypes were aligned to IMGT TRBV, TRBD and TRBJ reference segments using MiTCR v1.1. The analysis was restricted to V-J combinations with a frequency above 0.0001, which together covered 99% to 99.2% of the repertoires. A TCS score was defined as the ratio of F50 (clonal expansion) to E x V (chaos), with BLOSUM62-based TCRdist applied between CDR3 peptides within each V-J. Welch's t-statistics and random forest reduced 514 V-J features to 13, which were used in a naive Bayes classifier (R e1071). Sample size was not statistically predetermined, and blinding of investigators to group allocation was not performed. The paper reports TCR Vbeta CDR3 sequencing of some 140 peripheral blood samples: under 45 ophthalmopathy, over 70 hyperthyroidism and approximately 17 progressor patients.

Sequences were derived from peripheral blood mononuclear cells (PBMCs), sampled at new diagnosis, from a patient treated with antithyroid drugs. This sequence was found in a woman younger than 35 with Graves disease. Donor details come from another sample of the same person, matched by shared clones. The sequence joins TRBV12-3 or TRBV12-4 to TRBJ2-7, with 7 central nucleotides matching TRBD2. The CDR3 here reads CASSLRGVLNEQYF. The DNA reads as follows: TGTGCCAGCAGTTTACGGGGGGTTCTGAACGAGCAGTACTTC.